This record covers a single T cell receptor (beta chain). Its target is unknown. The sample is drawn from a study of identical twins. Whole-study findings and limits: Twins' surplus sharing was weaker for beta out-of-frame sequences. Potential partial confounding of zero-insertion analyses by invariant MAIT and iNKT cells was noted.

It was template switching that added a universal primer site, and there were unique molecular identifiers on the cDNA. In TCRdb, the 5' RACE reads were re-called with MiXCR into one record per CDR3 protein. Altogether a few hundred thousand distinct CDR3 sequences are present, around 9.7% being singletons, with the ten largest covering approximately 7%. The germline V gene encodes CDR1 MGHRA and CDR2 YSYEKL. This CDR3 has 16 residues. V lost 0 bases and J 0 bases, leaving 9 bases between the germline ends. Another study also made use of these data, one on yellow fever vaccine responses in identical twins.

The sample consisted of CD8+ T cells sorted from blood. This clonotype originated in a young woman in good health. J is TRBJ1-5 and V is TRBV4-1; D is unresolved. The CDR3 region has the DNA TGCGCCAGCAGCCAAGAGGCGGGATATAGCAATCAGCCCCAGCATTTT. This translates into CASSQEAGYSNQPQHF.